The clone carrying this T cell receptor beta chain was found a few times. A single record per CDR3 protein comes from TCRdb applying MiXCR to the 5' RACE reads. The repertoire holds approximately 260,000 distinct CDR3 sequences, with under 20% as singletons. This sample is part of a study of T-cell memory formation after mild COVID-19. The sequence came from a man aged 18-30 years who had mild COVID-19 (a few samples of this study predate the infection). Cell type and time point are not known. What was sequenced was PBMCs or a T cell subset sorted from them (not recorded which).

The chain's CDR3 is CASSQGGTGGTEAFF. The CDR3 nucleotides read TGCGCCAGCAGCCAAGGGGGGACAGGGGGCACTGAAGCTTTCTTT. The rearrangement joins TRBV4-3 to TRBJ1-1; 11 nucleotides agree with TRBD1. In germline, CDR1 is LGHNA, CDR2 YSLEER. With 1 base clipped from V and 4 bases from J, the junction kept 2 bases outside the gene matches. The CDR3 extends over 15 amino acids.